This TCR beta chain was sequenced during a study of blood T cell repertoires in COVID-19. Study background: Sites in the United States, Italy and Spain provided acute and convalescent COVID-19 samples. PBMCs, B-cell-depleted T cells, or T cells were the source of the cDNA or gDNA that made up the material.

V was pared by 3 bases and J by 4 bases, with 2 bases of the junction left unmatched. The length of the CDR3 is 13 residues. Germline CDR1 MGHDK, CDR2 SYGVNS. Original data processing: Nucleated cell number was recorded as an estimate derived from reference gene primer amplification. Libraries were prepared by immunoSEQ multiplex PCR; TCRdb keeps only in-frame clonotypes and omits some of them. V, J and clone size are taken as reported in that table, and D and trimming were inferred from the DNA itself. The sample includes tens of thousands of clones, roughly 89% of them seen just once. J is TRBJ1-1 and V is TRBV25-1; 7 bases are a match to TRBD1. The specimen sequenced was peripheral blood. The receptor was derived from a human donor in a cohort sampled during active COVID-19. CDR3 bases: TGTGCCAGCAGTGAGACAGGGAGCACTGAAGCTTTCTTT. As protein: CASSETGSTEAFF.